This record concerns one T cell receptor beta chain sequence. Its cognate antigen is unknown. The record originates from a study of cytomegalovirus exposure and HLA in healthy donors. Study overall: Among 398 genotyped donors, approximately 80% fell in the Caucasian-associated ancestry cluster.

Notes on the study in general: Reportedly, HLA-A and HLA-B alleles of most subjects were accurately predicted from TCR beta.

PCR employed 60 Vbeta and 13 Jbeta primers. Only in-frame clones appear in the TCRdb table, and some are missing; sequencing was by immunoSEQ multiplex PCR. Its table records 50,000 to 60,000 clones. V lost 2 bases to trimming and J lost 2 bases; unmatched junction nucleotides: 5. The CDR3 is 16 residues long. Germline loops: CDR1 SGHDN, CDR2 FVKESK. The source material was PBMCs. This sequence joins TRBV14 and TRBJ2-7, with TRBD2 matching 11 bases. This receptor was taken from a male donor in good health and CMV-seronegative. Here the CDR3 reads CASSQRGLAGAYEQYF. The DNA for the CDR3 is TGTGCCAGCAGCCAAAGAGGACTAGCGGGCGCCTACGAGCAGTACTTC.